This T cell receptor (beta chain) was captured in a study of graft-versus-host responses after intestinal transplantation. Turning to the study itself: Anti-thymocyte globulin induction, then tacrolimus and steroids for about three years, went to all recipients.

Germline assignment: CDR1 SGHRS and CDR2 YFSETQ. The trim removed 3 bases at V and 4 bases at J, leaving 0 bases unmatched. The CDR3 is made up of 13 amino acids. This clone showed up just a few times. Its antigen remains unknown. Study-level findings and limits: Early post-transplant declines in HvG were associated with peak levels of circulating GvH clones. In patients with graft-donor T cell macrochimerism, allograft graft-versus-host to host-versus-graft clonal ratios were high.

Profiling relied on immunoSEQ multiplex PCR, and the TCRdb table lists in-frame clones only, not all of them. The data show over 55,000 clones, over 75% seen once. The origin of this receptor is a human donor who was the organ donor for an intestinal transplant. The sample was unstimulated CD4+ T cells sorted from spleen or lymph node cells, taken before transplant. The chain links TRBV5-1 to TRBJ1-5; 8 positions match TRBD1. The CDR3 DNA follows: TGCGCCAGCAGCTGGACAGGGAATCAGCCCCAGCATTTT. It translates to CASSWTGNQPQHF.